The rows below give T cell receptor beta chains drawn from one sample of a study of blood T cell repertoires in COVID-19. Sequencing used immunoSEQ multiplex PCR; TCRdb keeps in-frame clones, though not all of them. Here the sample spans over 150,000 clones, around 83% being singletons. What was sequenced was peripheral blood. These receptors all come from a human donor in a cohort sampled during active COVID-19. CDR3s leave out the opening cysteine and the closing phenylalanine or tryptophan.

v_gene: TRBV28; j_gene: TRBJ2-5; CDR3aa: ASTSGFGQETQY
v_gene: TRBV5-6; j_gene: TRBJ2-7; CDR3aa: ASSSGTYFSYEQY
v_gene: TRBV7-8; j_gene: TRBJ1-6; CDR3aa: ASSLLGQGGSPLH
v_gene: TRBV28; j_gene: TRBJ1-5; CDR3aa: ASSLGQGGQPQH
v_gene: TRBV2; j_gene: TRBJ2-1; CDR3aa: ASSGEGGNYNEQF
v_gene: TRBV28; j_gene: TRBJ2-3; CDR3aa: ASSLFGIGGTGEVTDTQY
v_gene: TRBV27; j_gene: TRBJ2-4; CDR3aa: ASREKGTSGLAAKNIQY
v_gene: TRBV5-1; j_gene: TRBJ2-7; CDR3aa: ASSLVLAGAGEQY
v_gene: TRBV10-2; j_gene: TRBJ2-7; CDR3aa: ASTGLAGGLKPSYEQY
v_gene: TRBV12-3/TRBV12-4; j_gene: TRBJ2-7; CDR3aa: ASSPTGGKKQY
v_gene: TRBV6-5; j_gene: TRBJ1-1; CDR3aa: ASSYSRVNTEAF
v_gene: TRBV5-5; j_gene: TRBJ2-2; CDR3aa: ASSLSFPGQGPGELF
v_gene: TRBV25-1; j_gene: TRBJ2-5; CDR3aa: ASSGSQAQETQY
v_gene: TRBV30; j_gene: TRBJ1-6; CDR3aa: AWRLAGTGGPNSPLH
v_gene: TRBV4-1; j_gene: TRBJ1-4; CDR3aa: ASSQPGITGEKLF